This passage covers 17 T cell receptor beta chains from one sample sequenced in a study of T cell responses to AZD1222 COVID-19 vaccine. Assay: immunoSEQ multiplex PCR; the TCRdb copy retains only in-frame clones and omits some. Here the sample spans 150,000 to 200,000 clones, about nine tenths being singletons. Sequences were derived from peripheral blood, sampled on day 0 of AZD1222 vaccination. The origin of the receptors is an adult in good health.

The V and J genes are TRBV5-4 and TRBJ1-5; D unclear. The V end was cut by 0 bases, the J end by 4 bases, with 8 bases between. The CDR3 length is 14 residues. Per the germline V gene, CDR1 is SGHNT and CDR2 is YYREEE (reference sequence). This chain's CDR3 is CASSLGGANQPQHF. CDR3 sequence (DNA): TGTGCCAGCAGCTTGGGGGGAGCGAATCAGCCCCAGCATTTT. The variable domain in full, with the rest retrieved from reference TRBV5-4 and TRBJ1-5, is ETGVTQSPTHLIKTRGQQVTLRCSSQSGHNTVSWYQQALGQGPQFIFQYYREEENGRGNFPPRFSGLQFPNYSSELNVNALELDDSALYLCASSLGGANQPQHFGDGTRLSIL.

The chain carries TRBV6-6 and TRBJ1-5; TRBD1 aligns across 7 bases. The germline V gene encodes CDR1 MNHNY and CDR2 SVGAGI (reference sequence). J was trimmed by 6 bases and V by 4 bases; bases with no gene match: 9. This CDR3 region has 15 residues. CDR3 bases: TGTGCCAGCAGTTCTCCACGAGGGGGCGGTCAGCCCCAGCATTTT. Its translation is CASSSPRGGGQPQHF.

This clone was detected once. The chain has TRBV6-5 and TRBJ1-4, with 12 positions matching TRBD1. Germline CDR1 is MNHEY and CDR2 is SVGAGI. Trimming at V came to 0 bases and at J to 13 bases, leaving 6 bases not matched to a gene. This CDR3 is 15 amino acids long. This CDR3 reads CASSYSGTGGRRLFF. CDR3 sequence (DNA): TGTGCCAGCAGTTACTCCGGGACAGGGGGCAGGAGACTGTTTTTT.

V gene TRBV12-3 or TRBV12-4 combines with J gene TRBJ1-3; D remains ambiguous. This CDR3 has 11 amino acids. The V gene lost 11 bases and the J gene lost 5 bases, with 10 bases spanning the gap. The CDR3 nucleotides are TGTGCCCGCGGTCTGCGAAACACCATATATTTT. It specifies CARGLRNTIYF.

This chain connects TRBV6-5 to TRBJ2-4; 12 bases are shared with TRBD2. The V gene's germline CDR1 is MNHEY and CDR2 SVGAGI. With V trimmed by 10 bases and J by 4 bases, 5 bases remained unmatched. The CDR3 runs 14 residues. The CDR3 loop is CATLAGGRKNIQYF. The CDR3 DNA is TGTGCCACCCTAGCGGGAGGGAGAAAAAACATTCAGTACTTC.

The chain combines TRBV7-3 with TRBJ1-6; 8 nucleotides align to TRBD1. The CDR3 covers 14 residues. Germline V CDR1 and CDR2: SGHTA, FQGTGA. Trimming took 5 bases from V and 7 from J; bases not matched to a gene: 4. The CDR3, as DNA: TGTGCCAGCAGCGAAGGACAGGGAAATTCACCCCTCCACTTT. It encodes CASSEGQGNSPLHF.

The CDR3 DNA reads as TGTGCCAGCAGCCAAGAGGGCCAGGGCAAAAACATTCAGTACTTC. Translation gives CASSQEGQGKNIQYF. The chain couples TRBV3-1 (or the pseudogene TRBV3-2) to TRBJ2-4, with a possible D match to TRBD1 (5 bases). Germline loops: CDR1 LGHDT, CDR2 YNNKEL (reference sequence). This CDR3 spans 15 amino acids. Trimming shortened V by 0 bases and J by 3 bases, and 9 bases separated the two germline ends.

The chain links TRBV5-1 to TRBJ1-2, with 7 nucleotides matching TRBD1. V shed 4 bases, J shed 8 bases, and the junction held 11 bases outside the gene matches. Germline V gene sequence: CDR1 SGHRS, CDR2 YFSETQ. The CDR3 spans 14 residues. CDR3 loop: CASSELTGTGGYTF. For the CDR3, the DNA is TGCGCCAGCAGCGAATTGACAGGGACGGGAGGCTACACCTTC.

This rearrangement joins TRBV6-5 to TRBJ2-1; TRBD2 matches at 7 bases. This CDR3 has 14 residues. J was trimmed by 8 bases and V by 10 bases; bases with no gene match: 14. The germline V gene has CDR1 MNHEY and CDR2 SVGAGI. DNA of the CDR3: TGTGCCACCCTCGGGACTATGAGTGGCTATGAGCAGTTCTTC. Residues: CATLGTMSGYEQFF.

CDR3 in amino acids: CASSPPTGYNGYTF. CDR3 DNA: TGTGCCAGCTCACCACCTACGGGGTACAATGGCTACACCTTC. V and J are TRBV18 and TRBJ1-2, with D hard to call. The CDR3 is 14 residues long. V was pared by 0 bases and J by 6 bases, with 11 bases between. CDR1 is KGHSH and CDR2 is LQKENI in the germline V gene.

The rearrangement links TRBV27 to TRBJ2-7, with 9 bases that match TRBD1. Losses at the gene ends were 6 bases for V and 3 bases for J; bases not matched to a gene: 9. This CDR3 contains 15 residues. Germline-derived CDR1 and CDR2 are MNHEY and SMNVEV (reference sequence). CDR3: CASRPAGTGNYEQYF. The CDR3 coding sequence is TGTGCCAGCAGACCCGCCGGGACAGGGAACTACGAGCAGTACTTC.

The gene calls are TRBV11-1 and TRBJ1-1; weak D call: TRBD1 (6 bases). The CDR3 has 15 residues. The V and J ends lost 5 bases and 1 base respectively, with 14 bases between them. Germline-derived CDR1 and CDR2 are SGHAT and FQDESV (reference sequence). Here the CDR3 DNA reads TGTGCCAGCAGCAACCGGACAGCTGAGAACACTGAAGCTTTCTTT. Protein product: CASSNRTAENTEAFF.

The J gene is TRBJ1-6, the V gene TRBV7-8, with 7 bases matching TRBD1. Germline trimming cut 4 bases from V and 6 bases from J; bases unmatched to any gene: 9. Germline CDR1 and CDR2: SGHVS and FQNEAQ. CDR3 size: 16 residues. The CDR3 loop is CASSSGQVVRNSPLHF. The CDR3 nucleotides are TGTGCCAGCAGCTCAGGACAGGTTGTCCGTAATTCACCCCTCCACTTT.

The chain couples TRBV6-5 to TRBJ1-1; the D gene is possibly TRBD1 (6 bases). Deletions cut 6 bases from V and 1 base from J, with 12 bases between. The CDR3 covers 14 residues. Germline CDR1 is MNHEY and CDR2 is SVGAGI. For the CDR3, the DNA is TGTGCCAGCAGGGGGGGCGCGGGGAACACTGAAGCTTTCTTT. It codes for CASRGGAGNTEAFF.

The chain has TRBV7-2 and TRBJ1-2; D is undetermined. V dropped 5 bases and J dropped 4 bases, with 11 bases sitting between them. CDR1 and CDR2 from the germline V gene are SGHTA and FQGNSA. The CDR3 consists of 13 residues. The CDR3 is CASSLYTSYGYTF. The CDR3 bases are TGTGCCAGCAGCCTCTACACCTCCTATGGCTACACCTTC.

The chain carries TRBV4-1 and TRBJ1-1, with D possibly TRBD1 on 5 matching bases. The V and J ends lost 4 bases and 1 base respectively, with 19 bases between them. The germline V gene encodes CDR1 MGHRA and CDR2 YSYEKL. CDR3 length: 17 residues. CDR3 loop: CASSPGVLGLQNTEAFF. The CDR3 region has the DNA TGCGCCAGCAGCCCGGGAGTTTTGGGACTACAGAACACTGAAGCTTTCTTT.

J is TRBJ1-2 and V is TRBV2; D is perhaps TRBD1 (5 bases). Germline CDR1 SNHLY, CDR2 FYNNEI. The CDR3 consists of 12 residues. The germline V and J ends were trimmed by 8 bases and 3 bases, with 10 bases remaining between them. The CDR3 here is CASRGGHYGYTF. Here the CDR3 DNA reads TGTGCCAGCCGCGGGGGTCACTATGGCTACACCTTC.